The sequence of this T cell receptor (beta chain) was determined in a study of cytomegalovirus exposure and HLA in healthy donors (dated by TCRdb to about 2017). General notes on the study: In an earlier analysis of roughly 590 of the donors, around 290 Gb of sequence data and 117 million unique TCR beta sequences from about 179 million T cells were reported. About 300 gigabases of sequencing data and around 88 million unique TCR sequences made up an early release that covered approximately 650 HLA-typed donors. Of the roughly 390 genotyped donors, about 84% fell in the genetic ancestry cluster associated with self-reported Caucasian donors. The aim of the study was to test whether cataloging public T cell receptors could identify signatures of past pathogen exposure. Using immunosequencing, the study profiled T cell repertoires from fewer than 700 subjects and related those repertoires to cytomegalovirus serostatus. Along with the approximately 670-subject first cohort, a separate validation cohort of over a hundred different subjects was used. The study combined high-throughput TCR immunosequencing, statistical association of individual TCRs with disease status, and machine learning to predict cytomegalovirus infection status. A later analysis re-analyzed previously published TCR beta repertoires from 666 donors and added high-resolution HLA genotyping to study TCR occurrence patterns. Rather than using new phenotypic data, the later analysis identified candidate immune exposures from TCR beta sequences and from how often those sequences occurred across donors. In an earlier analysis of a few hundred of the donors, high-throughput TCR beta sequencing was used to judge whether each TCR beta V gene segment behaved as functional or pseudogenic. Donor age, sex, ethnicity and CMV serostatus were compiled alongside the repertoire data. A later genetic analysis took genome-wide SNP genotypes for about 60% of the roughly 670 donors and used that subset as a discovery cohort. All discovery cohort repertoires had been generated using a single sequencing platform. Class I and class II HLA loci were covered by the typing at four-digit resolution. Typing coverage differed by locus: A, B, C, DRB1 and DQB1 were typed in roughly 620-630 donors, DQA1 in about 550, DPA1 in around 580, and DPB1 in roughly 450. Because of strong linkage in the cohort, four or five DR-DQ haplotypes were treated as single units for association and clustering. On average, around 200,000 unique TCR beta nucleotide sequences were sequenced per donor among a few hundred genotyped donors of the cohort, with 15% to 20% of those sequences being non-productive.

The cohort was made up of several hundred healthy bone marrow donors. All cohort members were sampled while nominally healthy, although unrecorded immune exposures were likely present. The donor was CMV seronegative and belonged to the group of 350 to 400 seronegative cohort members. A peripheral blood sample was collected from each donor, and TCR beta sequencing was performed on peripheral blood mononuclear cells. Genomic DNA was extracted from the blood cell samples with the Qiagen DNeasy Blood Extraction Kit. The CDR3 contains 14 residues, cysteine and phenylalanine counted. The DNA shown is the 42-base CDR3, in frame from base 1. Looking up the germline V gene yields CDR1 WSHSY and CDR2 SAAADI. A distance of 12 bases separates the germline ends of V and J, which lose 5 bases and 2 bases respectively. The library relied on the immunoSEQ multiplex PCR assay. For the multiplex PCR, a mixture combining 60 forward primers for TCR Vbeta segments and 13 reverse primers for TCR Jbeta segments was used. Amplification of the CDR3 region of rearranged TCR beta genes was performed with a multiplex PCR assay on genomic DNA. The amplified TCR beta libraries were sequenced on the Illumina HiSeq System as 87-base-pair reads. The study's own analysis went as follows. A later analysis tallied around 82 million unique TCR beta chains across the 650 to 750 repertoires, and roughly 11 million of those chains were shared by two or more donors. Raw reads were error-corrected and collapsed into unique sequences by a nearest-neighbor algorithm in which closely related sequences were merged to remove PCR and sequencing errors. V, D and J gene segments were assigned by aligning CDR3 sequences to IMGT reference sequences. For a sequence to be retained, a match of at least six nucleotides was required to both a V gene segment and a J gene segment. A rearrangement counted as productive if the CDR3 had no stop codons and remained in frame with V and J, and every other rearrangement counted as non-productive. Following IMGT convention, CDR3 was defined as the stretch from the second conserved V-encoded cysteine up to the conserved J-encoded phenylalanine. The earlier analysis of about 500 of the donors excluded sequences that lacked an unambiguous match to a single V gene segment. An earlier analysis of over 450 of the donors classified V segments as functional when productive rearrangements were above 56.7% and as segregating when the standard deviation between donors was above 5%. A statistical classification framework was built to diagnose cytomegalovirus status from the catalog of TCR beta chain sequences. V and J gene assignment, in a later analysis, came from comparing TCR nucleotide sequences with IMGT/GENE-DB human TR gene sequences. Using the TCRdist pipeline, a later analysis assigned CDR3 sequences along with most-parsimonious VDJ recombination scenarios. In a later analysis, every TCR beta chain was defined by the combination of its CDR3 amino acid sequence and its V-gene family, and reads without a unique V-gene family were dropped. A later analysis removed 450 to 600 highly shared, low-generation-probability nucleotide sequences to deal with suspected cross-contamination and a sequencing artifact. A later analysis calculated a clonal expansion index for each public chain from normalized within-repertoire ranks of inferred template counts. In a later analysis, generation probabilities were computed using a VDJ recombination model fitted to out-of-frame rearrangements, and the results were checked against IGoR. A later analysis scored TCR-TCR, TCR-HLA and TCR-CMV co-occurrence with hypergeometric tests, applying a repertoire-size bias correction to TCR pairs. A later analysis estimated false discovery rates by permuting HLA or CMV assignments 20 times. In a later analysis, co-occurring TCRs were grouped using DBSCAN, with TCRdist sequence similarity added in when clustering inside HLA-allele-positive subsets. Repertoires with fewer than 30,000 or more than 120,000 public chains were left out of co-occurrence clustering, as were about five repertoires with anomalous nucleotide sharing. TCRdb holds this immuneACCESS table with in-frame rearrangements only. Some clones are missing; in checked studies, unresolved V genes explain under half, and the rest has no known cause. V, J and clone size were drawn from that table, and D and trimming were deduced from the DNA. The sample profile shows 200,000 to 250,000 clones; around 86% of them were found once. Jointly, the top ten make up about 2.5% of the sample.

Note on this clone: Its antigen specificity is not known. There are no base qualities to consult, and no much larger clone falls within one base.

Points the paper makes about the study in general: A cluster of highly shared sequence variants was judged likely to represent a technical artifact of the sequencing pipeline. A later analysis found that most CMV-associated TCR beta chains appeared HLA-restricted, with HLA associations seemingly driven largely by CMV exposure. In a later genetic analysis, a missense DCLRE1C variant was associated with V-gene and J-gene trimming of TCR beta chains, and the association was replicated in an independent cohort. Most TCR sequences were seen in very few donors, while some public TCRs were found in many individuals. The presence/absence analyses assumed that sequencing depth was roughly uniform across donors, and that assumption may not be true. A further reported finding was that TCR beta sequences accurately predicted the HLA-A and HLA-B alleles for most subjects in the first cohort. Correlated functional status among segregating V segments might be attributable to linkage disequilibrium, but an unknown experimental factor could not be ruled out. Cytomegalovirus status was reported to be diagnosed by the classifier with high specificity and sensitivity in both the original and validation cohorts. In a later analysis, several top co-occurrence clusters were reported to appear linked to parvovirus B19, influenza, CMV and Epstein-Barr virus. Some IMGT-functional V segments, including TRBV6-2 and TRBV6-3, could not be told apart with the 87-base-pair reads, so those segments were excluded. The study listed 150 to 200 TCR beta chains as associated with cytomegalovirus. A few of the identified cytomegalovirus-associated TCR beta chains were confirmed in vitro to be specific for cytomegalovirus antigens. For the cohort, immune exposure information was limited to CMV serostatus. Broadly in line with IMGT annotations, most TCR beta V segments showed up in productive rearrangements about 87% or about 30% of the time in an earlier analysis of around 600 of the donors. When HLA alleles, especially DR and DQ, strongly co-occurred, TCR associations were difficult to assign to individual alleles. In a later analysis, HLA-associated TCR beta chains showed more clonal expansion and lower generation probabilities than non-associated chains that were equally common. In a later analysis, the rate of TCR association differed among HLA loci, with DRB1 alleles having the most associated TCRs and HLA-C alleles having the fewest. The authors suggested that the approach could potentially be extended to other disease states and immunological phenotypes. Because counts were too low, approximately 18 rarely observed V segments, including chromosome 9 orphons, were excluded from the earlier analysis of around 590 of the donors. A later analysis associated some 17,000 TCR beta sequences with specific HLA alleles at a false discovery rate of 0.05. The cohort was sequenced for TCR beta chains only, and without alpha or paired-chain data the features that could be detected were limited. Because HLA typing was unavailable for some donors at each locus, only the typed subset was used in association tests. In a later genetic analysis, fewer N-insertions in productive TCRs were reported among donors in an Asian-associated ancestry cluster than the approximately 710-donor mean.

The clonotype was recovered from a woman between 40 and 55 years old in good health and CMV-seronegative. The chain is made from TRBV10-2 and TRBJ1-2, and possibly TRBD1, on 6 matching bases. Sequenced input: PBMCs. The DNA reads TGCGCCAGCAGTCCGCAGGGGCAGAACTATGGCTACACCTTC. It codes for CASSPQGQNYGYTF.